This T cell receptor (beta chain) was sequenced in a study of blood T cell repertoires in COVID-19. Study-wide background: T cells, B-cell-depleted T cells, or PBMCs supplied cDNA or gDNA.

The authors' processing: Researchers report that nucleated cell counts were estimated from reference gene primer amplification. The protocol was immunoSEQ multiplex PCR, while the TCRdb copy is restricted to in-frame clones and leaves out a portion. D and trimming come from the DNA, and the V and J calls and clone size come from that table. The sample has 40,000 to 65,000 clones, around 86% seen once. Trimming pared 4 bases from V and 4 bases from J, leaving 10 bases between. The CDR3 totals 13 residues. Sequenced: peripheral blood. V usage is TRBV12-3 or TRBV12-4 and J usage is TRBJ2-5; D remains ambiguous. This TCR was sampled from an elderly man with acute or convalescent COVID-19. The CDR3 sequence: CASSYLPGETQYF. In DNA, the CDR3 is TGTGCCAGCAGTTACCTCCCGGGAGAGACCCAGTACTTC.